A single sample is the source of the 27 T cell receptor beta chains below, sequenced in a study of T cells in tuberculosis. Measured with immunoSEQ multiplex PCR; TCRdb has only the in-frame clones, and not every one. The repertoire includes about 40,000 clones, roughly 95% of them detected once, and roughly 4.7% sits in the top ten. Time point defined: new active TB diagnosis, blood taken before or within 7 days of starting treatment. The sample in question was PBMCs, obtained at tuberculosis diagnosis. Receptors originate from an adult with tuberculosis.

The chain recombines TRBV10-3 with TRBJ1-4; D remains unclear. The CDR3 totals 14 residues. V dropped 6 bases and J dropped 8 bases, with 16 bases sitting between them. Per germline, CDR1 ENHRY and CDR2 SYGVKD. The chain's CDR3 is CAIRPGAGEEKLFF. In DNA, the CDR3 is TGTGCCATCAGGCCGGGAGCTGGGGAGGAAAAACTGTTTTTT.

This clone was seen a single time. V usage is TRBV5-4 and J usage is TRBJ2-1, with TRBD1 matching 9 bases. The CDR3 covers 13 residues. In germline, CDR1 is SGHNT, CDR2 YYREEE (reference sequence). CDR3 sequence: CAAGTGSPNEQFF. CDR3 DNA sequence: TGTGCAGCCGGGACAGGGAGCCCCAATGAGCAGTTCTTC.

In its sample, this clone was seen once. V usage is TRBV15 and J usage is TRBJ2-7; D perhaps matches TRBD1 (5 bases). This CDR3 is built from 13 residues. Germline values: CDR1 LNHNV, CDR2 YYDKDF (reference sequence). Trimming removed 3 bases at V and 5 bases at J, with 11 bases between. CDR3 in amino acids: CATSSSTGNEQYF. The CDR3 nucleotides read TGTGCCACCAGCAGCAGTACAGGTAACGAGCAGTACTTC.

This chain uses TRBV5-6 with TRBJ1-2; TRBD1 agrees at 10 bases. Per germline, CDR1 SGHDT and CDR2 YYEEEE. This CDR3 is built from 16 residues. Trimming cost V 0 bases and J 4 bases; bases outside gene matches: 6. The CDR3 coding sequence is TGTGCCAGCAGCTTGGCGGGGGACAGGGGCGTCTATGGCTACACCTTC. It yields the protein CASSLAGDRGVYGYTF.

The gene calls are TRBV30 and TRBJ1-4; 8 bases align to TRBD1. CDR1 is GTSNPN, CDR2 SVGIG, per germline (reference sequence). V lost 2 bases and J lost 1; bases outside the gene matches: 6. The CDR3 extends over 16 amino acids. Here the CDR3 DNA reads TGTGCCTGGAGTCTTCAGGGGGCAAGAACTAATGAAAAACTGTTTTTT. Its translation: CAWSLQGARTNEKLFF. The full variable domain, with the rest looked up from reference TRBV30 and TRBJ1-4, is SQTIHQWPATLVQPVGSPLSLECTVEGTSNPNLYWYRQAAGRGLQLLFYSVGIGQISSEVPQNLSASRPQDRQFILSSKKLLLSDSGFYLCAWSLQGARTNEKLFFGSGTQLSVL.

The V and J genes are TRBV7-2 and TRBJ2-2; no clear D. Trimming pared 3 bases from V and 7 bases from J, leaving 3 bases between. The CDR3 extends over 11 amino acids. Germline loops: CDR1 SGHTA, CDR2 FQGNSA. CDR3 sequence reads: CASSFHGELFF. DNA for the CDR3: TGTGCCAGCAGCTTCCACGGGGAGCTGTTTTTT.

This chain uses TRBV25-1 with TRBJ1-4; maybe TRBD1 (5 bases). The CDR3 consists of 14 residues. Trimming shortened V by 5 bases and J by 8 bases, and 15 bases separated the two germline ends. The germline V gene encodes CDR1 MGHDK and CDR2 SYGVNS. The CDR3 protein is CASSKPGWNEKLFF. The CDR3 bases are TGTGCCAGCAGTAAGCCAGGGTGGAACGAAAAACTGTTTTTT.

The chain combines TRBV5-1 with TRBJ2-5, with TRBD1 identical over 7 bases. The germline CDR1 and CDR2 sequences are SGHRS and YFSETQ. The CDR3 is 16 amino acids. After removal of 4 bases from V and 0 bases from J, the junction contained 9 bases not matched to a gene. The CDR3: CASSQNRGPYQETQYF. In DNA, the CDR3 is TGCGCCAGCAGCCAAAACAGGGGACCTTACCAAGAGACCCAGTACTTC.

The V and J genes are TRBV7-6 and TRBJ2-1; no firm D call. CDR1 SGHVS and CDR2 FNYEAQ come from the germline V gene. This CDR3 has 15 amino acids. Trimming cost V 2 bases and J 0 bases, with 8 bases left between them. CDR3 sequence reads: CASSLLMSSYNEQFF. For the CDR3, the DNA is TGTGCCAGCAGCTTATTAATGAGCTCCTACAATGAGCAGTTCTTC.

CDR3 DNA: TGTGCCAGCAGCTTGCGGGGGGCCAGCAATCAGCCCCAGCATTTT. This codes for CASSLRGASNQPQHF. J is TRBJ1-5 and V is TRBV5-6, with a weak D call TRBD1 (6 bases). Looked up from germline, CDR1 is SGHDT and CDR2 is YYEEEE. V was cut by 1 base and J by 1 base, with 9 bases left in between. The CDR3 consists of 15 residues.

The chain links TRBV6-5 to TRBJ1-2; a weak D match, TRBD1 (5 bases). The germline V gene encodes CDR1 MNHEY and CDR2 SVGAGI. CDR3 length: 15 residues. V gave up 8 bases and J gave up 0 bases, with 16 bases separating them. Written as DNA, the CDR3 is TGTGCCAGCGGATACAGGAATCGAGCTAACTATGGCTACACCTTC. It codes for CASGYRNRANYGYTF.

The rearrangement uses TRBV5-4 and TRBJ1-1; TRBD1 aligns across 7 bases. V shed 4 bases and J 11 bases; nucleotides not matched to a gene: 5. Germline V gene data show CDR1 as SGHNT and CDR2 as YYREEE (reference sequence). This CDR3 contains 11 residues. The CDR3, as DNA: TGTGCCAGCAGCCTACAGGGGCATGCTTTCTTT. Its translation is CASSLQGHAFF.

The V and J genes are TRBV7-6 and TRBJ2-7; TRBD1 agrees at 9 bases. The length of the CDR3 is 16 residues. Germline CDR1 SGHVS, CDR2 FNYEAQ. The V segment lost 5 bases and the J segment 3 bases; nucleotides outside the gene matches: 11. The CDR3 loop reads CASSPSDRGKYYEQYF. The CDR3 bases are TGTGCCAGCAGCCCCTCGGACAGGGGCAAATACTACGAGCAGTACTTC.

DNA of the CDR3: TGTGCCAGCACTGGAGAAAGAGCCCGACGATATGATGGCTACACCTTC. Translated, it gives CASTGERARRYDGYTF. The V gene is TRBV2, the J gene TRBJ1-2; D not certain. V was shortened by 7 bases and J by 6 bases, with 24 bases between the two germline ends. Germline V gene data show CDR1 as SNHLY and CDR2 as FYNNEI. The CDR3 consists of 16 residues.

V and J are TRBV20-1 and TRBJ2-1; D is unresolved. Germline V gene data show CDR1 as DFQATT and CDR2 as SNEGSKA (reference sequence). The V gene lost 3 bases and the J gene lost 6 bases, with 6 bases spanning the gap. The CDR3 covers 11 residues. In DNA form, the CDR3 reads TGCAGTGCTAGGGGCCCCAATGAGCAGTTCTTC. Encoded protein: CSARGPNEQFF.

This clone was observed a single time. The V call is TRBV6-4, the J call TRBJ2-4; D is possibly TRBD2 (6 bases). Trimming stripped 4 bases from V and 5 bases from J, with 18 bases between. This CDR3 has 16 amino acids. Germline V gene lookup returns CDR1 MRHNA and CDR2 SNTAGT. Written as DNA, the CDR3 is TGTGCCAGCAGTGCTGACGCCCTTACGGGGGAAAACATTCAGTACTTC. Translating gives CASSADALTGENIQYF.

CDR3 region: CASSRQGPGEQYF. CDR3 bases: TGTGCCAGCAGTAGACAGGGACCAGGCGAGCAGTACTTC. The chain recombines TRBV6-5 with TRBJ2-7, with 7 bases matching TRBD1. CDR1 and CDR2 (germline): MNHEY, SVGAGI. The ends lost 5 bases at V and 6 bases at J; junction bases unmatched: 7. This CDR3 is built from 13 residues.

This clone was seen just once. The chain carries TRBV6-5 and TRBJ2-7; 8 bases line up with TRBD1. V dropped 5 bases and J dropped 0; count of bases not matched to a gene: 3. CDR1 and CDR2 (germline): MNHEY, SVGAGI. The CDR3 extends over 14 amino acids. Here the CDR3 DNA reads TGTGCCAGCAGTAAGGGACAGGCCTCCTACGAGCAGTACTTC. It codes for CASSKGQASYEQYF.

The rearrangement links TRBV12-5 to TRBJ1-1, with a tentative D call TRBD1 (5 bases). The CDR3 has 14 residues. Germline V CDR1 and CDR2: LGHNT, FRNRAP. Trimming shortened V by 6 bases and J by 1 base, and 12 bases separated the two germline ends. The CDR3 coding sequence is TGTGCTAGTGGCCCCTACAGGAGGAACACTGAAGCTTTCTTT. It specifies CASGPYRRNTEAFF.

V and J are TRBV4-2 and TRBJ2-3; 8 bases agree with TRBD2. Germline-derived CDR1 and CDR2 are LGHNA and YNFKEQ. This CDR3 contains 15 residues. Trimming at V came to 4 bases and at J to 5 bases, leaving 8 bases not matched to a gene. The CDR3 DNA sequence: TGTGCCAGCAGCCTCAACGGGGGGGGAGGAGATACGCAGTATTTT. Its protein product is CASSLNGGGGDTQYF.

The chain couples TRBV29-1 to TRBJ1-1, with D hard to call. The CDR3 spans 14 residues. The V and J ends lost 7 bases and 0 bases respectively, with 15 bases between them. Germline V gene sequence: CDR1 SQVTM, CDR2 ANQGSEA. The CDR3 loop reads CSAKKGGLNTEAFF. The CDR3 bases are TGCAGCGCCAAAAAGGGCGGGTTGAACACTGAAGCTTTCTTT.

The rearrangement links TRBV7-2 to TRBJ2-2, with 8 bases that match TRBD1. The CDR3 loop spans 14 amino acids. Trimming cost V 4 bases and J 6 bases; bases outside gene matches: 4. Germline lookup yields CDR1 SGHTA and CDR2 FQGNSA. CDR3 DNA sequence: TGTGCCAGCAGCTCCACAGGGGGTCCCGGGGAGCTGTTTTTT. Translated: CASSSTGGPGELFF.

CDR3 in amino acids: CASKRIVPPTDTQYF. The CDR3 bases are TGTGCCAGCAAGAGGATCGTACCGCCAACAGATACGCAGTATTTT. This rearrangement joins TRBV2 to TRBJ2-3, with D hard to call. This CDR3 is built from 15 residues. From germline, CDR1 is SNHLY and CDR2 FYNNEI. Trimming removed 7 bases from V and 3 bases from J, with 17 bases in between.

The V gene is TRBV4-1, the J gene TRBJ1-2; the D is unclear. The CDR3 runs 14 residues. CDR1 and CDR2 from the germline V gene are MGHRA and YSYEKL. The V gene lost 3 bases and the J gene lost 7 bases, with 15 bases spanning the gap. CDR3 nucleotides: TGCGCCAGCAGCCAGGGGTGGGAGTCGCTTGGCTACACCTTC. Protein: CASSQGWESLGYTF.

This chain uses TRBV7-9 with TRBJ2-7, with D perhaps matching TRBD2 (5 bases). Trimming cost V 3 bases and J 6 bases, with 9 bases left between them. The CDR3 has 12 amino acids. Germline loops: CDR1 SEHNR, CDR2 FQNEAQ (reference sequence). CDR3 region: CASSFTRAEQYF. The DNA of the CDR3 is TGTGCCAGCAGCTTTACGAGGGCCGAGCAGTACTTC.

The chain uses TRBV6-6 and TRBJ1-1; a possible D gene is TRBD1 (5 bases). V lost 5 bases and J lost 4, with 11 bases in between. The CDR3 runs 13 residues. CDR1 is MNHNY and CDR2 is SVGAGI in the germline V gene (reference sequence). The CDR3 reads CASSTTEITEAFF. The CDR3 bases are TGTGCCAGCAGTACGACAGAGATCACTGAAGCTTTCTTT.

The chain couples TRBV7-9 to TRBJ2-4; D possibly corresponds to TRBD1 (5 bases). CDR1 is SEHNR and CDR2 is FQNEAQ in the germline V gene (reference sequence). This CDR3 contains 16 residues. Trimming took off 5 bases at V and 1 base at J, with 15 bases between the two ends. CDR3 DNA: TGTGCCAGCAGCCCGAGCAGGGCCGTTGCCAAAAACATTCAGTACTTC. Translation gives CASSPSRAVAKNIQYF.